A selection of T cell receptor beta chains follows, all from one sample in a study of blood T cell repertoires in COVID-19. TCRdb's copy holds only in-frame clones and misses some; the assay was immunoSEQ multiplex PCR. The sample lists about 240,000 clones, approximately 86% seen once, with about 3.3% in the top ten. Sequencing was carried out using PBMCs or T cells enriched from blood (not recorded which). The receptors stem from a middle-aged woman with acute COVID-19. Both conserved end residues are part of each CDR3. The order of the fields is clone size, CDR3 length, J gene, D gene, V gene, CDR3 DNA, CDR3 protein. A D gene is named only where the DNA matches it firmly. Size values are once, few and many counts, or a class for expanded clones, and some rows have none.

size: .
length: 17
J: TRBJ1-5
D: .
V: TRBV2
DNA: TGTGCCAGCAGTGAAGATGGGTCCCCGGGGAGCAATCAGCCCCAGCATTTT
CDR3: CASSEDGSPGSNQPQHF

size: .
length: 14
J: TRBJ2-7
D: TRBD1
V: TRBV6-4
DNA: TGTGCCAGCAGTACAGAGACAGGGAGTGGGGAGCAGTACTTC
CDR3: CASSTETGSGEQYF

size: .
length: 15
J: TRBJ1-2
D: .
V: TRBV11-3
DNA: TGTGCCAGCAGCTTAGAGACCACAGGGTTAAGTGGCTACACCTTC
CDR3: CASSLETTGLSGYTF

size: once
length: 13
J: TRBJ2-7
D: .
V: TRBV10-2
DNA: TGCGCCAGCACCTTCTCGGGTTCACCCGAGCAGTACTTC
CDR3: CASTFSGSPEQYF

size: .
length: 15
J: TRBJ2-5
D: TRBD2
V: TRBV3-1/TRBV3-2
DNA: TGTGCCAGCAGCCTGGGACTAGCGGGGCAAGAGACCCAGTACTTC
CDR3: CASSLGLAGQETQYF

size: .
length: 16
J: TRBJ2-1
D: TRBD2
V: TRBV7-9
DNA: TGTGCCAGCAGCTTATGGGGCGGGAGGGCGTACAATGAGCAGTTCTTC
CDR3: CASSLWGGRAYNEQFF

size: .
length: 15
J: TRBJ2-1
D: TRBD2
V: TRBV11-2
DNA: TGTGCCAGCAGCTCCACTAGCGCCCTAAGGGGTGAGCAGTTCTTC
CDR3: CASSSTSALRGEQFF

size: .
length: 14
J: TRBJ2-7
D: TRBD2
V: TRBV6-5
DNA: TGTGCCAGCATTCTCACTAGCGGGATCTACGAGCAGTACTTC
CDR3: CASILTSGIYEQYF

size: .
length: 14
J: TRBJ2-7
D: TRBD1
V: TRBV28
DNA: TGTGCCAGCAGTTCCCAGACAGGGGTCTACGAGCAGTACTTC
CDR3: CASSSQTGVYEQYF

size: .
length: 16
J: TRBJ2-7
D: TRBD2
V: TRBV5-5
DNA: TGTGCCAGCAGCTTGGGGGCTAGCGGGACTACCTACGAGCAGTACTTC
CDR3: CASSLGASGTTYEQYF

size: .
length: 14
J: TRBJ1-3
D: .
V: TRBV6-5
DNA: TGTGCCAGCAAAGAAAACACCTCTGGAAACACCATATATTTT
CDR3: CASKENTSGNTIYF

size: .
length: 14
J: TRBJ2-7
D: .
V: TRBV5-6
DNA: TGTGCCAGCAGCTTGAGGCAACGAGGTTACGAGCAGTACTTC
CDR3: CASSLRQRGYEQYF

size: .
length: 15
J: TRBJ2-1
D: TRBD1
V: TRBV27
DNA: TGTGCCAGCAGTTTATCCCGGACAGGAACTAATGAGCAGTTCTTC
CDR3: CASSLSRTGTNEQFF

size: once
length: 16
J: TRBJ2-7
D: TRBD2
V: TRBV4-1
DNA: TGCGCCAGCAGCCAAGATCTCCTAGCGGGAGTAGGTGAGCAGTACTTC
CDR3: CASSQDLLAGVGEQYF

size: .
length: 15
J: TRBJ2-2
D: .
V: TRBV6-5
DNA: TGTGCCAGCGGGGAGGGACAGGATTTCACCGGGGAGCTGTTTTTT
CDR3: CASGEGQDFTGELFF

size: .
length: 16
J: TRBJ2-2
D: .
V: TRBV21-1
DNA: TGTGCCAGCAGCAGTCGCGGGAGGGCCAACACCGGGGAGCTGTTTTTT
CDR3: CASSSRGRANTGELFF

size: .
length: 16
J: TRBJ2-2
D: TRBD2
V: TRBV5-4
DNA: TGTGCCAGCAGCTTGGTAGCGGGAGGAAACACCGGGGAGCTGTTTTTT
CDR3: CASSLVAGGNTGELFF

size: .
length: 16
J: TRBJ2-5
D: TRBD1
V: TRBV6-1
DNA: TGTGCCAGCAGTGCCCTCCGCACAGGGGGCTGGGAGACCCAGTACTTC
CDR3: CASSALRTGGWETQYF

size: .
length: 17
J: TRBJ1-6
D: .
V: TRBV7-6
DNA: TGTGCCAGCAGCTTAGCCCACAGGGAATTGGTAAATTCACCCCTCCACTTT
CDR3: CASSLAHRELVNSPLHF